Listed below are T cell receptor beta chains from one sample, sequenced in a study of T cell changes during pregnancy in multiple sclerosis. Assay used: immunoSEQ multiplex PCR; TCRdb lists only in-frame clones, some missing. This sample has tens of thousands of clones, with 85% to 90% found just once. This material consisted of CD4+ T cells from peripheral blood mononuclear cells, taken in the first trimester of pregnancy. The receptor source for this set is a female donor with multiple sclerosis, enrolled in a pregnancy study. Each CDR3 is given with its conserved first and last residue. Each record gives: D gene, clone size, J gene, V gene, CDR3 protein, CDR3 DNA. D genes are given only for firm matches. The listing skips clone size in some rows; elsewhere it reads once, few, many or a size class.

TRBD1 | . | TRBJ1-1 | TRBV5-6 | CASSLVGGGKAFF | TGTGCCAGCAGCTTAGTAGGGGGCGGAAAAGCTTTCTTT
. | . | TRBJ2-1 | TRBV5-1 | CASSLQPGSNNEQFF | TGCGCCAGCAGCTTGCAGCCAGGGTCAAACAATGAGCAGTTCTTC
. | . | TRBJ2-1 | TRBV5-1 | CASSSNGERVVNEQFF | TGCGCCAGCAGCTCGAATGGTGAGCGGGTTGTTAATGAGCAGTTCTTC
TRBD2 | . | TRBJ2-5 | TRBV11-2 | CASSPFGGEGETQYF | TGTGCCAGCAGCCCATTCGGAGGGGAGGGAGAGACCCAGTACTTC
. | . | TRBJ1-1 | TRBV7-2 | CASSPQRTPNTEAFF | TGTGCCAGCAGCCCCCAACGGACTCCGAACACTGAAGCTTTCTTT
. | . | TRBJ2-7 | TRBV6-5 | CASRGGRGRYEQYF | TGTGCCAGCAGGGGGGGACGGGGTAGGTACGAGCAGTACTTC
TRBD1 | . | TRBJ1-2 | TRBV9 | CASSPQGQILRGEVGNYGYTF | TGTGCCAGCAGCCCCCAGGGACAGATTCTCCGCGGGGAGGTCGGTAACTATGGCTACACCTTC
. | . | TRBJ1-5 | TRBV5-6 | CASTWGVNQPQHF | TGTGCCAGCACCTGGGGAGTCAATCAGCCCCAGCATTTT
TRBD1 | . | TRBJ2-1 | TRBV7-3 | CASSAGTGVEEQFF | TGTGCCAGCAGTGCCGGGACAGGGGTCGAGGAGCAGTTCTTC
TRBD1 | . | TRBJ1-2 | TRBV5-4 | CASSLDGQGGYTF | TGTGCCAGCAGCTTGGACGGACAGGGGGGCTACACCTTC
TRBD1 | . | TRBJ1-5 | TRBV28 | CASRAQGGSQPQHF | TGTGCCAGCAGGGCACAGGGGGGAAGTCAGCCCCAGCATTTT
. | . | TRBJ2-1 | TRBV11-2 | CASSLMYYNEQFF | TGTGCCAGCAGCTTAATGTATTACAATGAGCAGTTCTTC
TRBD1 | . | TRBJ1-6 | TRBV27 | CASSLFIGTGSSPLHF | TGTGCCAGCAGTTTGTTTATCGGGACAGGGAGTTCACCCCTCCACTTT
TRBD2 | . | TRBJ2-1 | TRBV5-1 | CASSLLLAESSYNEQFF | TGCGCCAGCAGCTTGCTTCTAGCGGAGAGCTCCTACAATGAGCAGTTCTTC
. | few | TRBJ1-4 | TRBV6-5 | CASRVGGVGEKLFF | TGTGCCAGCAGAGTTGGGGGGGTGGGGGAAAAACTGTTTTTT
. | . | TRBJ1-1 | TRBV5-1 | CASSETGSTMNTEAFF | TGCGCCAGCAGCGAAACGGGATCTACTATGAACACTGAAGCTTTCTTT
. | . | TRBJ1-1 | TRBV29-1 | CSVEGGRLTEAFF | TGCAGCGTTGAAGGGGGGCGATTAACTGAAGCTTTCTTT
. | . | TRBJ1-2 | TRBV25-1 | CASSERTVRDSYGYTF | TGTGCCAGCAGTGAAAGGACAGTTCGGGATAGCTATGGCTACACCTTC
. | . | TRBJ2-2 | TRBV7-3 | CASSPVFPGELFF | TGTGCCAGCAGTCCTGTCTTCCCCGGGGAGCTGTTTTTT
TRBD1 | . | TRBJ2-2 | TRBV6-6 | CASSYPLAGGWGELFF | TGTGCCAGCAGTTACCCCCTGGCAGGGGGCTGGGGGGAGCTGTTTTTT
TRBD2 | . | TRBJ2-5 | TRBV29-1 | CSVVVAGQMRTQYF | TGCAGCGTTGTGGTAGCGGGTCAAATGAGGACCCAGTACTTC
. | . | TRBJ2-1 | TRBV19 | CASSISPGYNEQFF | TGTGCCAGTAGTATATCCCCGGGATACAATGAGCAGTTCTTC
TRBD2 | . | TRBJ2-5 | TRBV9 | CASSGPGLAGETQYF | TGTGCCAGCAGCGGACCGGGACTAGCGGGGGAGACCCAGTACTTC
. | . | TRBJ2-6 | TRBV5-4 | CASSRDTFSGANVLTF | TGTGCCAGCAGCAGGGACACCTTCTCTGGGGCCAACGTCCTGACTTTC
TRBD1 | . | TRBJ1-2 | TRBV5-6 | CASSATGTGVHGYTF | TGTGCCAGCAGCGCTACCGGGACAGGGGTTCATGGCTACACCTTC
TRBD1 | . | TRBJ1-1 | TRBV15 | CATSRLRTGGTEAFF | TGTGCCACCAGCAGACTTAGGACAGGGGGCACTGAAGCTTTCTTT
. | . | TRBJ2-7 | TRBV5-1 | CASGFGGSSYEQYF | TGCGCCAGCGGGTTTGGGGGGAGCTCCTACGAGCAGTACTTC
. | once | TRBJ2-1 | TRBV15 | CATSRDPGREQFF | TGTGCCACCAGCAGAGATCCAGGCCGGGAGCAGTTCTTC
TRBD2 | once | TRBJ2-5 | TRBV5-8 | CASSTDTSGRAEETQYF | TGTGCCAGCAGCACCGACACTAGCGGGAGGGCGGAGGAGACCCAGTACTTC
TRBD1 | few | TRBJ1-1 | TRBV6-5 | CASSRQGEAFF | TGTGCCAGCAGTCGACAGGGGGAAGCTTTCTTT
TRBD1 | . | TRBJ1-5 | TRBV19 | CASSHPGQGAGQPQHF | TGTGCCAGTAGCCATCCGGGACAGGGGGCGGGGCAGCCCCAGCATTTT
TRBD1 | . | TRBJ1-1 | TRBV30 | CAWSVPRTGPVAFF | TGTGCCTGGAGTGTACCCCGGACAGGCCCCGTGGCTTTCTTT
. | . | TRBJ2-7 | TRBV2 | CASSDGGEQYF | TGTGCCAGCAGCGACGGAGGCGAGCAGTACTTC
TRBD1 | . | TRBJ2-1 | TRBV6-1 | CASRDRGNEQFF | TGTGCCAGCAGAGACAGGGGCAATGAGCAGTTCTTC
TRBD2 | . | TRBJ2-3 | TRBV6-1 | CASSPDYREEDTQYF | TGTGCCAGCAGCCCGGACTATCGGGAGGAAGATACGCAGTATTTT
TRBD1 | once | TRBJ1-5 | TRBV18 | CASSPETGPNQPQHF | TGTGCCAGCTCACCTGAGACAGGGCCAAATCAGCCCCAGCATTTT
TRBD1 | . | TRBJ2-7 | TRBV27 | CASSRHRDRGREQYF | TGTGCCAGCAGCCGACACCGGGACAGGGGGCGCGAGCAGTACTTC
. | once | TRBJ2-1 | TRBV5-4 | CASSLGRGKFNEQFF | TGTGCCAGCAGCTTGGGACGGGGGAAGTTCAATGAGCAGTTCTTC
TRBD2 | . | TRBJ2-1 | TRBV2 | CASSGRVGEQFF | TGTGCCAGCAGCGGGAGGGTCGGTGAGCAGTTCTTC
TRBD2 | . | TRBJ2-5 | TRBV10-2 | CASSDGLAGGAETQYF | TGCGCCAGCAGTGACGGACTAGCGGGGGGAGCAGAGACCCAGTACTTC
. | . | TRBJ2-2 | TRBV28 | CASSLEGWGANTGELFF | TGTGCCAGCAGTTTAGAAGGTTGGGGAGCGAACACCGGGGAGCTGTTTTTT
TRBD2 | . | TRBJ2-7 | TRBV27 | CASRRNSGVSYEQYF | TGTGCCAGCAGGCGGAATAGCGGGGTCTCCTACGAGCAGTACTTC
. | . | TRBJ2-6 | TRBV28 | CASRLSSGANVLTF | TGTGCCAGCAGGCTTAGCTCTGGGGCCAACGTCCTGACTTTC
TRBD2 | once | TRBJ2-7 | TRBV9 | CASSVGGLAELYEQYF | TGTGCCAGCAGCGTAGGGGGACTAGCGGAGCTCTACGAGCAGTACTTC
TRBD1 | . | TRBJ2-2 | TRBV2 | CASSPLQDRGNTGELFF | TGTGCCAGCAGTCCCCTCCAGGACAGGGGGAACACCGGGGAGCTGTTTTTT
TRBD1 | once | TRBJ2-1 | TRBV15 | CATSRDQGADEQFF | TGTGCCACCAGCAGAGATCAGGGGGCGGATGAGCAGTTCTTC
TRBD1 | once | TRBJ1-5 | TRBV29-1 | CSVGTGGGSNQPQHF | TGCAGCGTCGGGACAGGGGGCGGCTCGAATCAGCCCCAGCATTTT
. | . | TRBJ2-2 | TRBV6-1 | CASSAQHTGELFF | TGTGCCAGCAGTGCACAGCACACCGGGGAGCTGTTTTTT
. | few | TRBJ1-2 | TRBV5-6 | CASSDPGALLYGYTF | TGTGCCAGCAGCGACCCAGGGGCGCTGCTCTATGGCTACACCTTC
. | . | TRBJ1-1 | TRBV7-2 | CASSFSGYTEAFF | TGTGCCAGCAGCTTTTCAGGGTACACTGAAGCTTTCTTT
. | . | TRBJ2-7 | TRBV28 | CASSPIRGAGEQYF | TGTGCCAGCAGTCCGATAAGGGGAGCGGGCGAGCAGTACTTC
TRBD1 | . | TRBJ1-1 | TRBV7-6 | CASSLAGQGNPEAFF | TGTGCCAGCAGCTTAGCCGGACAGGGGAATCCTGAAGCTTTCTTT
. | . | TRBJ1-5 | TRBV30 | CAWSFGTGDQPQHF | TGTGCCTGGAGTTTTGGGACTGGGGATCAGCCCCAGCATTTT
. | . | TRBJ2-1 | TRBV5-1 | CASSLDSYNEQFF | TGCGCCAGCAGCTTGGACAGCTACAATGAGCAGTTCTTC